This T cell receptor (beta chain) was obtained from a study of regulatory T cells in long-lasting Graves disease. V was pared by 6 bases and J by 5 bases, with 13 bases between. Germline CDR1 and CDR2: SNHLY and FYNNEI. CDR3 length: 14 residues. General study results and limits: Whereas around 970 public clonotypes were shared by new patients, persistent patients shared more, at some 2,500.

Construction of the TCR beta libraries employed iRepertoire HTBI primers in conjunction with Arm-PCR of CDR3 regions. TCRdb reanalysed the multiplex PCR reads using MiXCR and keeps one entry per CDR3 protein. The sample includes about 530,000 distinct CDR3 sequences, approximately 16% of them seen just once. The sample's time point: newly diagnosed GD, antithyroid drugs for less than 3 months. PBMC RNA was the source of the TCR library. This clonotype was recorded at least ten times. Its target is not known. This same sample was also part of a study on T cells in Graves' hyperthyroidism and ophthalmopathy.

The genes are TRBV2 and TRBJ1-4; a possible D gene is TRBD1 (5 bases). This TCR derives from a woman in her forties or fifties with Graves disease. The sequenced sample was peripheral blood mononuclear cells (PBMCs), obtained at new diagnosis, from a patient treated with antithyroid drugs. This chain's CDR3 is CASRWEDKNEKLFF. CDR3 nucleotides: TGTGCCAGCAGGTGGGAGGACAAAAATGAAAAACTGTTTTTT. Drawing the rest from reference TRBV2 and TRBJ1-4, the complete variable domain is EPEVTQTPSHQVTQMGQEVILRCVPISNHLYFYWYRQILGQKVEFLVSFYNNEISEKSEIFDDQFSVERPDGSNFTLKIRSTKLEDSAMYFCASRWEDKNEKLFFGSGTQLSVL.